This T cell receptor beta chain appears in the sequencing data of a study of identical twins. The CDR3 runs to 16 residues. Germline trimming cut 4 bases from V and 1 base from J; bases unmatched to any gene: 9. Germline V gene data show CDR1 as MNHNS and CDR2 as SASEGT. Points from the study as a whole: For monozygotic twins, models underestimated out-of-frame TCR alpha sharing.

A few counts support this clonotype. No antigen is known for it. TCRdb recomputed calls from the 5' RACE reads with MiXCR, one row per CDR3 protein. There are fewer than 500,000 distinct CDR3 sequences in the sample; approximately 25% occur only once, and roughly 2.8% lies in the top ten. These same records also appear under a second study, on T cells expressing NK-cell markers. That paper notes: Dominant NKG2C+ clonotypes in roughly 6 donors made up 1.0-7.0% of CD8+ T cells.

This sequence joins TRBV6-1 and TRBJ1-1; 7 nucleotides match TRBD1. The sample was CD4+ T cells sorted from blood. The receptor was derived from a young woman in good health. The CDR3 DNA follows: TGTGCCAGCAGTGCCACAGGGGTCGCGGGGAACACTGAAGCTTTCTTT. As protein: CASSATGVAGNTEAFF.